A single count supports the clone carrying this T cell receptor beta chain. Germline CDR1 is SGHTA and CDR2 is FQGTGA. The CDR3 runs 17 residues. Trimming took off 5 bases at V and 12 bases at J, with 29 bases between the two ends. Sequencing was performed with immunoSEQ multiplex PCR; in TCRdb, only in-frame clones are kept and a portion is missing. The table records 150,000 or so clones, about 92% of them present only once. The sample is drawn from a study of T cell responses to AZD1222 COVID-19 vaccine. This receptor was obtained from an adult who received the AZD1222 COVID-19 vaccine. The chain recombines TRBV7-3 with TRBJ2-1; D unclear. The starting material was peripheral blood, obtained 28 days after the second AZD1222 dose. The CDR3 protein is CASSVIPNPVSQDGQFF. DNA of the CDR3: TGTGCCAGCAGCGTCATTCCGAACCCGGTATCACAAGACGGGCAGTTCTTC.